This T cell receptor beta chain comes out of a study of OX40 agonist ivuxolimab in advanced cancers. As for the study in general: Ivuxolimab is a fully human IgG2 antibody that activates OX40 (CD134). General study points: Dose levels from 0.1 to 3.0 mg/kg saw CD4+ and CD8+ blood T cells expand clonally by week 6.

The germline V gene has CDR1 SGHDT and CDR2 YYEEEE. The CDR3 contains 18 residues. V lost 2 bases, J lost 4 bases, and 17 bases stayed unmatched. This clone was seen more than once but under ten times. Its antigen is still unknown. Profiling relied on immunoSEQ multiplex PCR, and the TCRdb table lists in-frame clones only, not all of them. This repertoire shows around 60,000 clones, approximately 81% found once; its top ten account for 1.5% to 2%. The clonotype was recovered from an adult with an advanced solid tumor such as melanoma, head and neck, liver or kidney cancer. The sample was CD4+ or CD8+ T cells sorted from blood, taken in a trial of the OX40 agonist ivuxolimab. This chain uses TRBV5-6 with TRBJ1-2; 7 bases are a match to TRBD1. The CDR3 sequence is CASSLSLYRGRVSYGYTF. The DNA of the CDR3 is TGTGCCAGCAGCTTATCCCTTTACAGGGGCCGGGTGAGCTATGGCTACACCTTC.